Following are 32 T cell receptor beta chains from one sample sequenced in a study of regulatory T cells in long-lasting Graves disease. Documented time point: newly diagnosed GD, antithyroid drugs for less than 3 months. TCR sequences were obtained from RNA taken from PBMCs. HTBI primers from iRepertoire and Arm-PCR of CDR3 regions yielded the TCR beta libraries. In TCRdb, the multiplex PCR reads were re-called with MiXCR into one record per CDR3 protein. Among 350,000 to 500,000 distinct CDR3 sequences listed, about a sixth were seen once. These data were also filed under a second study, of T cells in Graves' hyperthyroidism and ophthalmopathy.

Sequenced material: peripheral blood mononuclear cells (PBMCs), taken at new diagnosis, from a patient treated with antithyroid drugs. These receptors were collected from a woman in her twenties or thirties with Graves disease.

This rearrangement joins TRBV28 to TRBJ1-2; no reliable D call. V was clipped by 7 bases and J by 8 bases, with 14 bases between them. Germline-derived CDR1 and CDR2 are MDHEN and SYDVKM. The CDR3 runs 12 residues. CDR3 DNA sequence: TGTGCCAGCACCTTGATCGGTAAAGGCTACACCTTC. Translated, it gives CASTLIGKGYTF.

The rearrangement joins TRBV19 to TRBJ1-1; 7 bases match TRBD1. Germline CDR1 reads LNHDA; CDR2 reads SQIVND (reference sequence). The trim removed 7 bases at V and 1 base at J, leaving 6 bases unmatched. CDR3 length: 14 residues. The CDR3 reads CASNEGAQNTEAFF. Here the CDR3 DNA reads TGTGCCAGTAACGAGGGGGCCCAGAACACTGAAGCTTTCTTT. The variable domain in full, completed from reference TRBV19 and TRBJ1-1, reads DGGITQSPKYLFRKEGQNVTLSCEQNLNHDAMYWYRQDPGQGLRLIYYSQIVNDFQKGDIAEGYSVSREKKESFPLTVTSAQKNPTAFYLCASNEGAQNTEAFFGQGTRLTVV.

The V gene is TRBV6-1, the J gene TRBJ2-1; D not certain. Per germline, CDR1 MNHNS and CDR2 SASEGT. The V end was cut by 6 bases, the J end by 0 bases, with 15 bases between. The CDR3 runs to 16 residues. The CDR3, as DNA: TGTGCCAGCAGAGGAACACTCGGTAGCTCCTACAATGAGCAGTTCTTC. It specifies CASRGTLGSSYNEQFF.

Worth noting for this clonotype: With a much larger clone just one base away, this may be a read error. V usage is TRBV20-1 and J usage is TRBJ2-3; TRBD1 matches at 9 bases. The J call may be incorrect, as the DNA end agrees better with TRBJ1-1. Per the germline V gene, CDR1 is DFQATT and CDR2 is SNEGSKA (reference sequence). CDR3 length: 14 residues. The CDR3 DNA reads as TGCAGTGCTGGAGTAACGACAGGGGGACTTGAAGCTTTCTTT. The encoded protein is CSAGVTTGGLEAFF.

This clonotype has only one observation. Only one base separates this from a far larger clonotype, so it likely reflects a read error. The gene calls are TRBV7-2 and TRBJ2-3, with D perhaps matching TRBD2 (6 bases). CDR1 is SGHTA, CDR2 FQGNSA, per germline. Trimming took 6 bases from V and 0 from J, leaving 13 bases between them. CDR3 length equals 15 residues. The CDR3 sequence is CASSGRGISTDTQYF. Here the CDR3 DNA reads TGTGCCAGCAGTGGACGGGGGATAAGCACAGATACGCAGTATTTT.

This clonotype came up many times. This rearrangement joins TRBV2 to TRBJ1-1; unclear D gene. The CDR3 consists of 11 residues. Trimming took 7 bases from V and 1 from J, leaving 4 bases between them. The germline gives CDR1 SNHLY, CDR2 FYNNEI. The CDR3 coding sequence is TGTGCCAGCAAAACGAACACTGAAGCTTTCTTT. Protein sequence: CASKTNTEAFF.

This clonotype was detected ten times or more. CDR3 in DNA: TGTGCCAGCAGTTATATGGGAGGTCAGGGGGAGACCCAGTACTTC. It codes for CASSYMGGQGETQYF. The chain employs TRBV28 and TRBJ2-5; tentatively, D is TRBD1 or TRBD2 (6 bases each). The CDR3 contains 15 residues. Germline CDR1 is MDHEN and CDR2 is SYDVKM. V was trimmed by 4 bases and J by 5 bases, leaving 17 bases between them.

This clonotype was observed a handful of times. This may be a read error: a much more frequent sequence differs by one nucleotide. This chain connects TRBV28 to TRBJ1-1, with 7 bases aligning to TRBD1. The CDR3 totals 15 residues. The germline V gene encodes CDR1 MDHEN and CDR2 SYDVKM. CDR3 sequence reads: CASSDRAVVNAEAFF. CDR3 coding DNA: TGTGCCAGCAGTGACAGGGCTGTGGTGAACGCTGAAGCTTTCTTT. Complete variable domain (other parts from reference TRBV28 and TRBJ1-1): DVKVTQSSRYLVKRTGEKVFLECVQDMDHENMFWYRQDPGLGLRLIYFSYDVKMKEKGDIPEGYSVSREKKERFSLILESASTNQTSMYLCASSDRAVVNAEAFFGQGTRLTVV.

The V and J genes are TRBV24-1 and TRBJ2-2; no clear D gene. The CDR3 runs 14 residues. Germline-derived CDR1 and CDR2 are KGHDR and SFDVKD. V gave up 7 bases and J gave up 0 bases, with 8 bases separating them. As DNA, the CDR3 is TGTGCCACCAGCCGCACCGCGAACACCGGGGAGCTGTTTTTT. Protein: CATSRTANTGELFF.

This chain joins TRBV12-3 or TRBV12-4 and TRBJ1-2; D call uncertain. The CDR3 has 13 residues. V was cut by 6 bases and J by 6 bases, with 14 bases left in between. The CDR3 sequence is CASSRRVMDGYTF. The DNA for the CDR3 is TGTGCCAGCAGCCGGAGGGTAATGGATGGCTACACCTTC.

This clonotype was found many times. The chain joins TRBV30 to TRBJ2-5; 12 bases map to TRBD2. The V gene's germline CDR1 is GTSNPN and CDR2 SVGIG (reference sequence). The CDR3 is 17 residues long. V dropped 2 bases and J dropped 2; count of bases not matched to a gene: 9. The DNA for the CDR3 is TGTGCCTGGAGTCTTGGACTAGCGGGAAGCGGGCAAGAGACCCAGTACTTC. Amino acids: CAWSLGLAGSGQETQYF.

This clonotype was counted a few times. The genes are TRBV27 and TRBJ2-1, with D unclear. The CDR3 is 13 amino acids. The germline gives CDR1 MNHEY, CDR2 SMNVEV (reference sequence). V was shortened by 5 bases and J by 7 bases, with 12 bases between the two germline ends. The CDR3 region has the DNA TGTGCCAGCAGTCCCCTCGGGTTGAATGAGCAGTTCTTC. Translation gives CASSPLGLNEQFF.

This clonotype was counted a few times. V usage is TRBV28 and J usage is TRBJ1-2; D possibly corresponds to TRBD1 (5 bases). Trimming stripped 1 base from V and 4 bases from J, with 10 bases between. The CDR3 covers 14 residues. Germline loops: CDR1 MDHEN, CDR2 SYDVKM. CDR3 in amino acids: CASSLFPGRYGYTF. Here the CDR3 DNA reads TGTGCCAGCAGTTTATTCCCAGGGCGCTATGGCTACACCTTC.

The chain couples TRBV6-1 to TRBJ2-1; D gene ambiguous. Germline CDR1 is MNHNS and CDR2 is SASEGT. V lost 7 bases and J lost 4, with 2 bases in between. The CDR3 sequence is 10 residues long. Here the CDR3 DNA reads TGTGCCAGCATGTACAATGAGCAGTTCTTC. Encoded protein: CASMYNEQFF.

This clonotype was detected only a few times. The V gene is TRBV9, the J gene TRBJ2-2; 7 bases map to TRBD2. CDR3 size: 17 residues. Germline CDR1 and CDR2: SGDLS and YYNGEE. The junction had 8 bases not matched to a gene; V was cut back by 0 bases and J by 3 bases. This chain's CDR3 is CASSVGVAGADTGELFF. DNA of the CDR3: TGTGCCAGCAGCGTAGGGGTGGCGGGAGCCGACACCGGGGAGCTGTTTTTT.

This clonotype has more than one count but fewer than ten. The chain couples TRBV5-4 to TRBJ1-2; no reliable D call. The CDR3 has 17 amino acids. The germline V gene encodes CDR1 SGHNT and CDR2 YYREEE (reference sequence). Trimming cost V 3 bases and J 7 bases, with 25 bases left between them. CDR3 region: CASSSSTDRWGLTGYTF. The CDR3, as DNA: TGTGCCAGCAGCTCTTCCACCGACCGCTGGGGTTTGACTGGCTACACCTTC. Drawing the rest from reference TRBV5-4 and TRBJ1-2, the complete variable domain is ETGVTQSPTHLIKTRGQQVTLRCSSQSGHNTVSWYQQALGQGPQFIFQYYREEENGRGNFPPRFSGLQFPNYSSELNVNALELDDSALYLCASSSSTDRWGLTGYTFGSGTRLTVV.

Only a few counts were recorded for this clonotype. This chain connects TRBV18 to TRBJ1-4; TRBD1 is a possible D gene (6 bases). There are 15 residues in the CDR3. Germline CDR1 is KGHSH and CDR2 is LQKENI. V was shortened by 4 bases and J by 6 bases, with 15 bases between the two germline ends. The CDR3 sequence is CASSLSTGRHEKLFF. Written as DNA, the CDR3 is TGTGCCAGCTCACTATCAACAGGGAGGCATGAAAAACTGTTTTTT.

There are a few counts of this clonotype. The chain carries TRBV6-1 and TRBJ2-2, with 7 bases fitting TRBD1. The CDR3 runs 16 residues. J lost 1 base, V lost 6 bases, and 8 bases had no gene match. Germline CDR1 MNHNS, CDR2 SASEGT. CDR3 protein: CASRRQGRRNTGELFF. The CDR3 DNA reads TGTGCCAGCAGACGACAGGGAAGGAGGAACACCGGGGAGCTGTTTTTT.

The sample holds a few counts of this clonotype. This rearrangement joins TRBV29-1 to TRBJ1-2; D call uncertain. CDR1 SQVTM and CDR2 ANQGSEA come from the germline V gene. V dropped 0 bases and J dropped 8 bases, with 10 bases sitting between them. CDR3 size: 12 residues. As DNA, the CDR3 is TGCAGCGTTGAAGAAGGCTCCCCGGGCTACACCTTC. Its translation is CSVEEGSPGYTF.

This clonotype was counted a few times. V is TRBV24-1 and J is TRBJ2-1, with 9 bases that match TRBD1. CDR3 length: 16 residues. Looked up from germline, CDR1 is KGHDR and CDR2 is SFDVKD. Unmatched junction bases numbered 10, after V lost 4 bases and J lost 7 bases. Here the CDR3 DNA reads TGTGCCACCAGTGACTCCGGGACAGGGTTGAGGAATGAGCAGTTCTTC. Its protein product is CATSDSGTGLRNEQFF.

V is TRBV11-2 and J is TRBJ2-5, with a tentative D call TRBD1 (6 bases). Germline lookup yields CDR1 SGHAT and CDR2 FQNNGV. CDR3 size: 18 residues. Trimming cost V 5 bases and J 2 bases, with 24 bases left between them. The CDR3 loop reads CASSRTMIRDKQQETQYF. The CDR3 bases are TGTGCCAGCAGCCGAACTATGATCCGGGACAAGCAACAAGAGACCCAGTACTTC. Together with reference TRBV11-2 and TRBJ2-5, the CDR3 gives the full variable domain: EAGVAQSPRYKIIEKRQSVAFWCNPISGHATLYWYQQILGQGPKLLIQFQNNGVVDDSQLPKDRFSAERLKGVDSTLKIQPAKLEDSAVYLCASSRTMIRDKQQETQYFGPGTRLLVL.

Many counts were recorded for this clonotype. The V gene is TRBV3-1, the J gene TRBJ2-7, with 7 bases identical to TRBD2. J was trimmed by 3 bases and V by 1 base; bases with no gene match: 18. Germline CDR1 and CDR2: LGHDT and YNNKEL (reference sequence). This CDR3 spans 19 amino acids. The CDR3 spells CASSQAYPLTSYGIYEQYF. CDR3 bases: TGTGCCAGCAGCCAAGCGTACCCCCTGACTAGCTATGGGATCTACGAGCAGTACTTC.

Ten or more counts support this clonotype. J is TRBJ2-7 and V is TRBV7-2, with TRBD2 matching 8 bases. V shed 0 bases, J shed 2 bases, and the junction held 12 bases outside the gene matches. Germline assignment: CDR1 SGHTA and CDR2 FQGNSA. The CDR3 runs 18 residues. CDR3 nucleotides: TGTGCCAGCAGCTTAGCGTATCGGACTAGCCGCCAAGCCTACGAGCAGTACTTC. As protein: CASSLAYRTSRQAYEQYF.

This clonotype was counted at least ten times. This sequence joins TRBV3-1 and TRBJ2-5; tentatively, D is TRBD2 (6 bases). This CDR3 region has 15 residues. Trimming shortened V by 2 bases and J by 0 bases, and 10 bases separated the two germline ends. CDR1 and CDR2 (germline): LGHDT, YNNKEL (reference sequence). In DNA, the CDR3 is TGTGCCAGCAGCCAATCCCTAGCGTACCAAGAGACCCAGTACTTC. Translated, it gives CASSQSLAYQETQYF.

This chain uses TRBV7-2 with TRBJ1-2, with D uncertain. CDR1 is SGHTA, CDR2 FQGNSA, per germline. The CDR3 consists of 15 residues. Trimming cost V 1 base and J 3 bases, with 12 bases left between them. The CDR3 DNA is TGTGCCAGCAGCTTAGAAGGACCCGAGGACTATGGCTACACCTTC. This encodes CASSLEGPEDYGYTF.

This clonotype was observed many times. The chain recombines TRBV20-1 with TRBJ2-7; TRBD1 might be the D (5 bases). V lost 5 bases and J lost 5, with 13 bases in between. This CDR3 is 12 amino acids long. Germline V gene data show CDR1 as DFQATT and CDR2 as SNEGSKA (reference sequence). CDR3 nucleotides: TGCAGTGCTCACTTAACAGGCCACGAGCAGTACTTC. This encodes CSAHLTGHEQYF.

This clonotype was detected ten times or more. The chain couples TRBV7-9 to TRBJ1-5; the D is unclear. This CDR3 has 17 amino acids. Deletions cut 5 bases from V and 6 bases from J, with 23 bases between. Germline assignment: CDR1 SEHNR and CDR2 FQNEAQ (reference sequence). The CDR3 DNA is TGTGCCAGCAGCCTAGGTGTGGGTCGGGGATTCACTCAGCCCCAGCATTTT. Translation gives CASSLGVGRGFTQPQHF.

This clonotype showed up many times. The V and J genes are TRBV27 and TRBJ1-5; D is unresolved. V lost 6 bases and J 0 bases, leaving 12 bases between the germline ends. Germline assignment: CDR1 MNHEY and CDR2 SMNVEV (reference sequence). This CDR3 contains 15 residues. CDR3 amino acids: CASSRVVGSNQPQHF. The CDR3, as DNA: TGTGCCAGCAGCCGAGTGGTGGGTAGCAATCAGCCCCAGCATTTT.

V gene TRBV20-1 combines with J gene TRBJ2-1, with 11 bases aligning to TRBD2. CDR1 is DFQATT, CDR2 SNEGSKA, per germline (reference sequence). The CDR3 loop spans 16 amino acids. V dropped 4 bases and J dropped 4; count of bases not matched to a gene: 9. The chain's CDR3 is CSATRLAGLSYNEQFF. The CDR3 DNA sequence: TGCAGTGCTACGCGACTAGCGGGATTGAGTTACAATGAGCAGTTCTTC.

In this sample, this clonotype turned up a few times. This chain joins TRBV2 and TRBJ1-2; D is ambiguous. V was pared by 7 bases and J by 0 bases, with 15 bases between. The CDR3 has 15 amino acids. CDR1 and CDR2 (germline): SNHLY, FYNNEI. The CDR3 coding sequence is TGTGCCAGCACCTCTCTCACGAAATCTAACTATGGCTACACCTTC. It encodes CASTSLTKSNYGYTF.

Remarks on this clonotype: Since a much larger clone is just one base distant, this may be a read error. The chain links TRBV3-1 to TRBJ1-1; 7 bases are a match to TRBD1. The V gene's germline CDR1 is LGHDT and CDR2 YNNKEL (reference sequence). The CDR3 runs 17 residues. The CDR3 is CASSPGGESPRNAEAFF. The CDR3, as DNA: TGTGCCAGCAGCCCAGGGGGGGAATCCCCCAGGAACGCTGAAGCTTTCTTT.

The gene calls are TRBV28 and TRBJ2-7; D not resolved. With 10 bases removed from V and 9 bases from J, the gap between germline ends came to 22 bases. The CDR3 runs to 13 residues. The germline V gene has CDR1 MDHEN and CDR2 SYDVKM. CDR3 region: CATNPEAPSRQYF. CDR3 bases: TGTGCCACCAACCCGGAAGCTCCCAGCCGGCAGTACTTC.